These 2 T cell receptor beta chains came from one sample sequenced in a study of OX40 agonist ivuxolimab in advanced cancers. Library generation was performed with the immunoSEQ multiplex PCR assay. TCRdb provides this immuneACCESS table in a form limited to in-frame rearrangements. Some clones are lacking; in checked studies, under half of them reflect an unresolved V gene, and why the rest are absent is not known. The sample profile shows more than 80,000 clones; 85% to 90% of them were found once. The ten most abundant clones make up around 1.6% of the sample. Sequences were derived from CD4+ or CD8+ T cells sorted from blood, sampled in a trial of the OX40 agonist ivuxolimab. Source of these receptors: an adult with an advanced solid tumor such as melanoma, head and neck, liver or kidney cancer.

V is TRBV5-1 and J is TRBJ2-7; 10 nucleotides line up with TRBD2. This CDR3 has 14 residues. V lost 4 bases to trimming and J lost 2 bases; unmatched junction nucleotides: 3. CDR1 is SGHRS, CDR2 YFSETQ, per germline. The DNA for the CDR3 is TGCGCCAGCAGCCATGGGACTAGCGCCTACGAGCAGTACTTC. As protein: CASSHGTSAYEQYF.

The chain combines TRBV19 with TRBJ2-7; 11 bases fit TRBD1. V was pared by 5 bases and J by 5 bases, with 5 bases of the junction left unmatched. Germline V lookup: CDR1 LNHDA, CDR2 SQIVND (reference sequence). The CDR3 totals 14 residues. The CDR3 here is CASSSRTGGHEQYF. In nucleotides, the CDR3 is TGTGCCAGTAGTTCCCGGACAGGGGGCCACGAGCAGTACTTC.